This TCR beta chain was found in a study of cytotoxic CD8 clonotypes in ibrutinib-treated CLL. The germline gives CDR1 MGHDK, CDR2 SYGVNS. The germline V and J ends were trimmed by 5 bases and 1 base, with 7 bases remaining between them. CDR3 length: 13 amino acids. Profiled with immunoSEQ multiplex PCR; TCRdb holds only in-frame clones, not every one. This sample carries some 50,000 clones, more than 55% of them seen once, and the ten largest clones take approximately 27%. The receptor comes from a human donor with chronic lymphocytic leukemia. The sample consisted of PBMCs, taken after 24 months of ibrutinib treatment. The chain joins TRBV25-1 to TRBJ2-3; TRBD1 might be the D (6 bases). The CDR3 DNA reads as TGTGCCAGCAGTCGACAGGGCACAGATACGCAGTATTTT. This sequence encodes CASSRQGTDTQYF.